Listed here are 22 T cell receptor beta chains from one sample, sequenced in a study of T cell repertoires in cytomegalovirus infection. These TCRs' antigens remain unknown. TCRdb re-called the reads through MiXCR, storing one row per CDR3 protein. The sample has about 330,000 distinct CDR3 sequences; approximately 35% are singletons. This specimen was cultured PBMCs, taken from culture after CMV antigen stimulation. The receptors come from a human donor in good health (CMV status not recorded). Some clones in this sample may be carry-over from other donors' samples.

The sample holds a few counts of this clonotype. The V and J genes are TRBV6-2 or TRBV6-3 and TRBJ2-1; D might be TRBD2 (7 bases). There are 16 residues in the CDR3. Germline CDR1 MNHEY, CDR2 SVGEGT. With 6 bases removed from V and 10 bases from J, the gap between germline ends came to 25 bases. CDR3 DNA sequence: TGTGCCAGCAGCGCGTCGGGGCGGGGGCGCCGGTACGAGCAGTTCTTC. This sequence encodes CASSASGRGRRYEQFF.

This clonotype appeared many times. The chain uses TRBV7-2 and TRBJ1-6; possible D gene TRBD1, 5 bases. The CDR3 is 16 amino acids. In germline, CDR1 is SGHTA, CDR2 FQGNSA. V was shortened by 2 bases and J by 10 bases, with 18 bases between the two germline ends. The CDR3 coding sequence is TGTGCCAGCAGCTTATTCCCTCAGGGCGTCGGGTCACCCCTCCACTTT. Its translation is CASSLFPQGVGSPLHF.

The chain is built from TRBV6-1 and TRBJ1-2; possible D gene TRBD1, 5 bases. The V end was cut by 6 bases, the J end by 3 bases, with 17 bases between. Germline V lookup: CDR1 MNHNS, CDR2 SASEGT. This CDR3 comprises 15 residues. The CDR3 DNA follows: TGTGCCAGCAGCCGGGACCCAGCCCCCTACTATGGCTACACCTTC. It translates to CASSRDPAPYYGYTF.

The rearrangement uses TRBV29-1 and TRBJ2-7; 11 positions agree with TRBD2. V lost 4 bases, J lost 5 bases, and 7 bases stayed unmatched. The CDR3 covers 14 residues. In germline, CDR1 is SQVTM, CDR2 ANQGSEA. CDR3 DNA sequence: TGCAGCGTTGTATTACGACTAGCGGGGAACGAGCAGTACTTC. Amino acids: CSVVLRLAGNEQYF.

This chain joins TRBV20-1 and TRBJ2-3, with D unclear. The CDR3 has 14 amino acids. V lost 1 base to trimming and J lost 6 bases, with 14 bases between them. CDR1 is DFQATT and CDR2 is SNEGSKA in the germline V gene (reference sequence). The CDR3: CSARVGRVLDTQYF. CDR3 coding DNA: TGCAGTGCTAGAGTAGGAAGAGTCTTGGATACGCAGTATTTT.

The rearrangement joins TRBV2 to TRBJ2-1; TRBD1 is a possible D gene (5 bases). The CDR3 length is 14 residues. V lost 5 bases to trimming and J lost 7 bases, with 15 bases between them. Germline CDR1 and CDR2: SNHLY and FYNNEI. The CDR3, as DNA: TGTGCCAGCAGTAGGGGCACCCCGGGTAATGAGCAGTTCTTC. Encoded protein: CASSRGTPGNEQFF.

The chain combines TRBV7-3 with TRBJ2-3, with D perhaps matching TRBD2 (6 bases). Trimming stripped 5 bases from V and 6 bases from J, with 18 bases between. CDR1 and CDR2 from the germline V gene are SGHTA and FQGTGA. There are 15 residues in the CDR3. CDR3 sequence (DNA): TGTGCCAGCAGCCCCCAAGCGGAGGGAGCCGATACGCAGTATTTT. This encodes CASSPQAEGADTQYF.

The chain uses TRBV12-3 or TRBV12-4 and TRBJ1-2; a possible D gene is TRBD1 (6 bases). Trimming left V 4 bases short and J 2 bases short, with 14 bases between. This CDR3 is 15 amino acids long. The CDR3 region has the DNA TGTGCCAGCAGTTCCAGCAAAACAGGGAACTATGGCTACACCTTC. This codes for CASSSSKTGNYGYTF.

This sequence joins TRBV6-2 or TRBV6-3 and TRBJ2-7; either TRBD1 or TRBD2 may supply D (6 bases each). This CDR3 contains 12 residues. V was clipped by 7 bases and J by 4 bases, with 11 bases between them. CDR1 and CDR2 (germline): MNHEY, SVGEGT. The CDR3: CASTGGPYEQYF. The CDR3 DNA follows: TGTGCCAGCACCGGGGGCCCTTACGAGCAGTACTTC.

This chain uses TRBV11-2 with TRBJ1-1; D is unclear. Trimming cost V 5 bases and J 5 bases, with 15 bases left between them. The CDR3 length is 14 residues. Germline CDR1 is SGHAT and CDR2 is FQNNGV. The CDR3 coding sequence is TGTGCCAGCAGCCCTACACGGAAAGGAACTGAAGCTTTCTTT. Translation gives CASSPTRKGTEAFF.

This chain connects TRBV6-1 to TRBJ2-5, with TRBD1 as a possible D gene (5 bases). With 5 bases removed from V and 4 bases from J, the gap between germline ends came to 20 bases. Germline V gene data show CDR1 as MNHNS and CDR2 as SASEGT. This CDR3 is built from 16 residues. For the CDR3, the DNA is TGTGCCAGCAGTCGAGGTGGCGTGGGCCAGGGAGAGACCCAGTACTTC. This encodes CASSRGGVGQGETQYF.

In the case of this clonotype: This could be a read error, since a much larger clone is one nucleotide away. The V and J genes are TRBV7-2 and TRBJ1-4, with a possible D match to TRBD1 (6 bases). V shed 5 bases and J shed 8 bases, with 15 bases lying between them. The germline CDR1 and CDR2 sequences are SGHTA and FQGNSA. CDR3 length: 14 residues. CDR3 coding DNA: TGTGCCAGCAGCCCCGGACAGAGGGCGGAAAAACTGTTTTTT. This translates into CASSPGQRAEKLFF.

This clonotype was observed a few times. The rearrangement uses TRBV7-8 and TRBJ2-1, with 9 bases identical to TRBD2. There are 19 residues in the CDR3. Germline CDR1 and CDR2: SGHVS and FQNEAQ. V lost 3 bases to trimming and J lost 1 base; unmatched junction nucleotides: 13. The CDR3 DNA is TGTGCCAGCAGCTTCCTACGACTAGCGGAGGTGAGTTCCTACAATGAGCAGTTCTTC. Translated, it gives CASSFLRLAEVSSYNEQFF.

The V and J genes are TRBV6-1 and TRBJ1-2; maybe TRBD1 (6 bases). The CDR3 sequence is 14 residues long. Trimming left V 6 bases short and J 8 bases short, with 19 bases between. The V gene's germline CDR1 is MNHNS and CDR2 SASEGT. The chain's CDR3 is CASSEDSGALGYTF. In nucleotides, the CDR3 is TGTGCCAGCAGCGAGGATTCGGGGGCCCTCGGCTACACCTTC.

The V and J genes are TRBV11-2 and TRBJ1-3; perhaps TRBD1 as D (5 bases). V was cut by 1 base and J by 0 bases, with 19 bases left in between. CDR3 length: 19 amino acids. Germline V gene lookup returns CDR1 SGHAT and CDR2 FQNNGV. CDR3 protein: CASSLAGRLRSGSGNTIYF. The CDR3 DNA reads TGTGCCAGCAGCTTAGCGGGACGGTTAAGGTCAGGCTCTGGAAACACCATATATTTT.

In its sample, this clonotype was seen a few times. The chain joins TRBV15 to TRBJ2-3; tentatively, D is TRBD2 (6 bases). The germline V gene encodes CDR1 LNHNV and CDR2 YYDKDF (reference sequence). This CDR3 spans 16 amino acids. Trimming cost V 0 bases and J 0 bases, with 10 bases left between them. In DNA, the CDR3 is TGTGCCACCAGCAGAGATCGGCTAGCGAGCACAGATACGCAGTATTTT. This translates into CATSRDRLASTDTQYF.

The CDR3, as DNA: TGTGCCAGCAGTACCCGGCTTTCCAGCACAGATACGCAGTATTTT. Translated: CASSTRLSSTDTQYF. The V and J genes are TRBV28 and TRBJ2-3; no definite D call. Trimming cost V 5 bases and J 0 bases, with 12 bases left between them. The germline V gene encodes CDR1 MDHEN and CDR2 SYDVKM. The CDR3 sequence is 15 residues long.

The rearrangement uses TRBV11-2 and TRBJ2-5; D may be TRBD1 or TRBD2 (5 bases each). Germline V gene sequence: CDR1 SGHAT, CDR2 FQNNGV. V was shortened by 5 bases and J by 5 bases, with 12 bases between the two germline ends. The CDR3 is made up of 13 amino acids. The CDR3 nucleotides are TGTGCCAGCAGCCGAGGGGTTGTGGAGACCCAGTACTTC. It encodes CASSRGVVETQYF.

This clonotype was seen repeatedly, ten times or more. The junction departs from germline at one end; a sequencing error may be responsible. The chain joins TRBV30 to TRBJ1-2; TRBD1 is a possible D gene (5 bases). This CDR3 has 11 amino acids. Germline V gene sequence: CDR1 GTSNPN, CDR2 SVGIG (reference sequence). CDR3 nucleotides: TGTGCCTGGAGTACAGGATTAGGGGTGGCCTTC. Its protein is CAWSTGLGVAF.

The V gene is TRBV29-1, the J gene TRBJ2-1; D may be TRBD2 (6 bases). This CDR3 is 16 amino acids long. Trimming removed 1 base at V and 2 bases at J, with 15 bases between. The germline CDR1 and CDR2 sequences are SQVTM and ANQGSEA. CDR3: CSVEGSAGQAYNEQFF. CDR3 in DNA: TGCAGCGTTGAAGGATCGGCGGGGCAGGCCTACAATGAGCAGTTCTTC.

The V gene is TRBV20-1, the J gene TRBJ1-1; no definite D call. The V gene lost 7 bases and the J gene lost 4 bases, with 13 bases spanning the gap. The V gene's germline CDR1 is DFQATT and CDR2 SNEGSKA (reference sequence). The CDR3 length is 12 residues. For the CDR3, the DNA is TGCAGTGGATCCACCTGGGGCACTGAAGCTTTCTTT. Amino acid sequence: CSGSTWGTEAFF.

The rearrangement links TRBV18 to TRBJ2-1; maybe TRBD2 (6 bases). With 4 bases removed from V and 7 bases from J, the gap between germline ends came to 17 bases. Germline values: CDR1 KGHSH, CDR2 LQKENI. The CDR3 covers 15 residues. The CDR3 DNA reads as TGTGCCAGCTCACGTCGCGACGGACGGGGGAATGAGCAGTTCTTC. The encoded protein is CASSRRDGRGNEQFF.